A selection of T cell receptor beta chains follows, all from one sample in a study of shared clonotypes between healthy human individuals. TCRdb's copy holds only in-frame clones and misses some; the assay was immunoSEQ multiplex PCR. The table includes 1,400,000 or so clones, about 98.5% detected once. Sequences were obtained from naive CD4+ T cells sorted from blood. The receptors here all came from a man aged 25 to 40 in good health. Both conserved end residues are part of each CDR3. The D gene is left open where the match is weak.

d_call: NA
cdr3_length: 13
v_call: TRBV2
j_call: TRBJ2-5
cdr3_nt: TGTGCCAGCTCCTACGTTAGGGGGGAGACCCAGTACTTC
cdr3_aa: CASSYVRGETQYF

d_call: NA
cdr3_length: 15
v_call: TRBV7-9
j_call: TRBJ2-6
cdr3_nt: TGTGCCAGCAGCTTATACGGCTCTGGGGCCAACGTCCTGACTTTC
cdr3_aa: CASSLYGSGANVLTF

d_call: NA
cdr3_length: 13
v_call: TRBV6-1
j_call: TRBJ2-7
cdr3_nt: TGTGCCAGCAGTGAAAGCCCGAACAGGGTGGCGTACTTC
cdr3_aa: CASSESPNRVAYF

d_call: NA
cdr3_length: 14
v_call: TRBV10-3
j_call: TRBJ1-1
cdr3_nt: TGTGCCATCAGTGACTACAGGGATAACACTGAAGCTTTCTTT
cdr3_aa: CAISDYRDNTEAFF

d_call: NA
cdr3_length: 18
v_call: TRBV5-1
j_call: TRBJ1-5
cdr3_nt: TGCGCCAGCAGCTTGGTTATAGAGGACGGAGGGAACAATCAGCCCCAGCATTTT
cdr3_aa: CASSLVIEDGGNNQPQHF

d_call: TRBD2
cdr3_length: 16
v_call: TRBV7-2
j_call: TRBJ2-3
cdr3_nt: TGTGCCAGCAGCCCGAGGACTAGCGGGAGCACAGATACGCAGTATTTT
cdr3_aa: CASSPRTSGSTDTQYF

d_call: NA
cdr3_length: 14
v_call: TRBV9
j_call: TRBJ2-2
cdr3_nt: TGTGCCAGCAGCATGACAGGGAACACCGGGGAGCTGTTTTTT
cdr3_aa: CASSMTGNTGELFF

d_call: NA
cdr3_length: 15
v_call: TRBV11-2
j_call: TRBJ2-1
cdr3_nt: TGTGCCAGCAGCTTACAAATCAAAAGTACCAATGAGCAGTTCTTC
cdr3_aa: CASSLQIKSTNEQFF

d_call: NA
cdr3_length: 14
v_call: TRBV6-1
j_call: TRBJ2-7
cdr3_nt: TGTGCCAGCAGTCTCCGGGACGCAGGTGACGAGCAGTACTTC
cdr3_aa: CASSLRDAGDEQYF

d_call: TRBD1
cdr3_length: 14
v_call: TRBV6-1
j_call: TRBJ1-2
cdr3_nt: TGTGCCAGCAGCCGGGGACAGGAGGAATATGGCTACACCTTC
cdr3_aa: CASSRGQEEYGYTF

d_call: TRBD2
cdr3_length: 18
v_call: TRBV27
j_call: TRBJ2-1
cdr3_nt: TGTGCCAGCAGTATGTTTCCCCCGGGACTACCTACCTACAATGAGCAGTTCTTC
cdr3_aa: CASSMFPPGLPTYNEQFF

d_call: NA
cdr3_length: 12
v_call: TRBV10-3
j_call: TRBJ2-7
cdr3_nt: TGTGCCATCGGCCTGGGAATCTACGAGCAGTACTTC
cdr3_aa: CAIGLGIYEQYF

d_call: NA
cdr3_length: 13
v_call: TRBV28
j_call: TRBJ2-7
cdr3_nt: TGTGCCAGCAGTCCCTGGAGGGGTTACGAGCAGTACTTC
cdr3_aa: CASSPWRGYEQYF

d_call: NA
cdr3_length: 13
v_call: TRBV10-3
j_call: TRBJ2-2
cdr3_nt: TGTGCCACGCAGGGACAGAACACCGGGGAGCTGTTTTTT
cdr3_aa: CATQGQNTGELFF

d_call: TRBD2
cdr3_length: 14
v_call: TRBV5-1
j_call: TRBJ2-3
cdr3_nt: TGCGCCAGCAGCTTGGCTGGGACTACTGATACGCAGTATTTT
cdr3_aa: CASSLAGTTDTQYF

d_call: TRBD2
cdr3_length: 15
v_call: TRBV5-1
j_call: TRBJ2-7
cdr3_nt: TGCGCCAGCGGCTTGGGGACCGGCGGGAGCTACGAGCAGTACTTC
cdr3_aa: CASGLGTGGSYEQYF

d_call: NA
cdr3_length: 14
v_call: TRBV30
j_call: TRBJ2-7
cdr3_nt: TGTGCCTGGAGTCTAGGGGGGGCTTCCTACGAGCAGTACTTC
cdr3_aa: CAWSLGGASYEQYF